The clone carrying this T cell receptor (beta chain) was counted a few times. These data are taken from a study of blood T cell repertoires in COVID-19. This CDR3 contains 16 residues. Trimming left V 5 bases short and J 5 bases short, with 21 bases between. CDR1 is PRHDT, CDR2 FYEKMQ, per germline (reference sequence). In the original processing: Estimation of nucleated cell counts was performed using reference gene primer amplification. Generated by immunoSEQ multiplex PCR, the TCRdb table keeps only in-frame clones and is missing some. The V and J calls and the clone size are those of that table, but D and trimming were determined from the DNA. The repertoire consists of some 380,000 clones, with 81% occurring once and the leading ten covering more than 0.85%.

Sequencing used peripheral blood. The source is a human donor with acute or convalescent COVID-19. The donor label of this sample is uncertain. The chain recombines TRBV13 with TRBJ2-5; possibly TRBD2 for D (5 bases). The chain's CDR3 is CASSTRHGSGWETQYF. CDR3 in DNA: TGTGCCAGCAGCACAAGACACGGTTCGGGGTGGGAGACCCAGTACTTC.